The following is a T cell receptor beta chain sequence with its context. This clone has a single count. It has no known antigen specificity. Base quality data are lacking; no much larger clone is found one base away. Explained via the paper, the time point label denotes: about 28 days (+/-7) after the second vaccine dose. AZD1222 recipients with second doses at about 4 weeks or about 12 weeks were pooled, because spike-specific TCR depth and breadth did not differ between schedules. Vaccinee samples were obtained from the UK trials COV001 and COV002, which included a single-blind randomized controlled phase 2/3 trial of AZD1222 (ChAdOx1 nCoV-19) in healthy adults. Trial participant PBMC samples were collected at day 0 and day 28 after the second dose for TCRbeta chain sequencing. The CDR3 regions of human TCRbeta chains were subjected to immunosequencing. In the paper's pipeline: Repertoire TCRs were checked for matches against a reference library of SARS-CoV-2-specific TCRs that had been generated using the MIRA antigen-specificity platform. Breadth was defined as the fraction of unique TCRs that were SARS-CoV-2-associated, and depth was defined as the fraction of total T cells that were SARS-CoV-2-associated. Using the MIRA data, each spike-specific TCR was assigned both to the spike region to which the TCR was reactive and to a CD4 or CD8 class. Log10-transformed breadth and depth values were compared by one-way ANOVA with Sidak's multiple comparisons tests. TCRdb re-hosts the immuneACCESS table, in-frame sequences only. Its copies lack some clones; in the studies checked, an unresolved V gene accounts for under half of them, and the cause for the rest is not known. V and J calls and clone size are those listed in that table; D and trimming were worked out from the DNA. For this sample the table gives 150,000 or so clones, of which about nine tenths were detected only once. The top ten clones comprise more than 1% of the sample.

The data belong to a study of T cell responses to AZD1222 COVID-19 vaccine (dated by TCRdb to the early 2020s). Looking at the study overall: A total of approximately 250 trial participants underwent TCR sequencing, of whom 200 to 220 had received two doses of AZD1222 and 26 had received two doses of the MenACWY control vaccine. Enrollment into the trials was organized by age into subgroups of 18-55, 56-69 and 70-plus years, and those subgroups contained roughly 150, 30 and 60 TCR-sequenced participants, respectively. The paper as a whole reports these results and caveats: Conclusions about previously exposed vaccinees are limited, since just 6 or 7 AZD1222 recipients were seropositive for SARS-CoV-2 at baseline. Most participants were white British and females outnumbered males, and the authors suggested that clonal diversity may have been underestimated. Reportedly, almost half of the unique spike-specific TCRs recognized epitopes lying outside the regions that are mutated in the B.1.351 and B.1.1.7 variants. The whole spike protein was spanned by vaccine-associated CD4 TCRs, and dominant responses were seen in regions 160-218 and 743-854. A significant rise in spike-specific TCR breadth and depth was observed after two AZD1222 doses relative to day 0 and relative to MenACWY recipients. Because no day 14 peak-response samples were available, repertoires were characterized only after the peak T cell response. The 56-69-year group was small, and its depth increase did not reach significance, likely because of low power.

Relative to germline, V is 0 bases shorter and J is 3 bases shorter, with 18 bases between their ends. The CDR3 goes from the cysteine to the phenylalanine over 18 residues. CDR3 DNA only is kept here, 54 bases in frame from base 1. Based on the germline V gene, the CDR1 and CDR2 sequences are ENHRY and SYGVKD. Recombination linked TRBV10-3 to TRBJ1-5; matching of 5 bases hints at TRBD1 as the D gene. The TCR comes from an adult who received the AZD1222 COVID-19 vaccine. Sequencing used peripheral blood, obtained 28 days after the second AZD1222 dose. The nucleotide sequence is TGTGCCATCAGTGAGTCTACGAGGGAGTCAGGGAACAATCAGCCCCAGCATTTT. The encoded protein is CAISESTRESGNNQPQHF.